These T cell receptor beta chains were read from a single sample in a study of T cell responses to AZD1222 COVID-19 vaccine. TCRdb keeps only in-frame clones here, not all; method: immunoSEQ multiplex PCR. The sample contains roughly 160,000 clones, roughly nine tenths of which appear only once. Sample: peripheral blood, taken on day 0 of AZD1222 vaccination. These receptors were collected from an adult in good health. CDR3s leave out the opening cysteine and the closing phenylalanine or tryptophan. The size field is filled for only some rows; it gives once, few, many or a size class.

j_call v_call clone_size cdr3_aa
TRBJ2-5 TRBV7-8 - ASSKGTSWGETQY
TRBJ2-2 TRBV7-2 - ASSETGSTGELF
TRBJ2-5 TRBV4-3 - ASSQDLGPGDWGNQETQY
TRBJ1-1 TRBV28 - ASNQGPTEAF
TRBJ1-5 TRBV19 - ASSRLYGDSNQPQH
TRBJ1-5 TRBV6-2/TRBV6-3 - ASSSRDRGPNQPQH
TRBJ1-6 TRBV29-1 once SALQGARGSPLH
TRBJ1-1 TRBV19 - ASNGEPTEAF
TRBJ2-7 TRBV27 - ASSLQVGGEQY
TRBJ1-5 TRBV30 - AWSVLGMNQPQH
TRBJ1-6 TRBV4-3 - ASSQDWENNSPLH
TRBJ2-7 TRBV9 once ASSVGLRHLSYEQY
TRBJ2-2 TRBV20-1 - SASRIGELF
TRBJ1-5 TRBV19 once ASSIADSNQPQH
TRBJ2-3 TRBV29-1 - SAAVGSADTQY
TRBJ1-6 TRBV28 - ATLQDRDYNSPLH
TRBJ1-5 TRBV10-1 - ASSGQGDKDSNQPQH
TRBJ2-1 TRBV11-3 - ASSRRTGSGNEQF
TRBJ1-5 TRBV10-3 - AISESNQPQH
TRBJ1-1 TRBV5-6 - ASSLQPGVAF
TRBJ2-6 TRBV5-5 few ASSSTGSGANVLT
TRBJ1-1 TRBV28 - ASRTGVRTEAF
TRBJ1-2 TRBV6-2/TRBV6-3 - ASSYSEENYGYT
TRBJ2-1 TRBV6-4 - ASSDTLSSGSQF
TRBJ1-4 TRBV6-6 - ASSLDRGGEKLF
TRBJ1-4 TRBV2 - ASSTGRLEKLF
TRBJ2-1 TRBV7-9 - ASVDGVVDEQF
TRBJ1-5 TRBV4-3 - ASSQQMGQAQYQPQH
TRBJ1-6 TRBV5-4 - ASSLGGQFPSPLH
TRBJ1-1 TRBV28 - ASSFLPGIEAF
TRBJ1-2 TRBV5-4 - ASSLDRETHGYT
TRBJ2-7 TRBV4-1 - ASSQESVSYEQY
TRBJ2-3 TRBV5-1 once ASSLVASGGTDTQY
TRBJ2-7 TRBV11-2 - ASSWIAGGPYEQY
TRBJ2-7 TRBV19 - ASSIRWGSGYEQY